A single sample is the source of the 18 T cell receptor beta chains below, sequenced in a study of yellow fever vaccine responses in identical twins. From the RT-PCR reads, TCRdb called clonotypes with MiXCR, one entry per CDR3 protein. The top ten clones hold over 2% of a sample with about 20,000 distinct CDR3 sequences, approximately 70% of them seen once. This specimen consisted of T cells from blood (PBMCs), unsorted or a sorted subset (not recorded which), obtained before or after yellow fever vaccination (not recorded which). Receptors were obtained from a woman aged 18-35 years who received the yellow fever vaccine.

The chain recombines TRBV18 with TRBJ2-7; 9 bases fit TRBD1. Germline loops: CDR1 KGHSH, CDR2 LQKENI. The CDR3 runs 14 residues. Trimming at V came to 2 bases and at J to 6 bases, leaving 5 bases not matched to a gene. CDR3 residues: CASSPGTGIGEQYV. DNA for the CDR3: TGTGCCAGCTCACCAGGGACAGGGATCGGCGAGCAGTACGTC.

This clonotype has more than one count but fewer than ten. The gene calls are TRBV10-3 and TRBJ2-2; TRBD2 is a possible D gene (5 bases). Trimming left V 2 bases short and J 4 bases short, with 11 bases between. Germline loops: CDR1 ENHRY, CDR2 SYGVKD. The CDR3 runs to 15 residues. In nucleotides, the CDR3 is TGTGCCATCAGTGAGGTGGGAGTGGGCACCGGGGAGCTGTTTTTT. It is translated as CAISEVGVGTGELFF.

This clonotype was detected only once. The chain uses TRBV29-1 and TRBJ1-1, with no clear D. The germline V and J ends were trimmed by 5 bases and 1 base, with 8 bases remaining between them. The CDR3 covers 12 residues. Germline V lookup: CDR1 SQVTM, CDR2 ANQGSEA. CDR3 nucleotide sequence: TGCAGCGTTCAATACAAGAACACTGAAGCTTTCTTT. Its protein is CSVQYKNTEAFF.

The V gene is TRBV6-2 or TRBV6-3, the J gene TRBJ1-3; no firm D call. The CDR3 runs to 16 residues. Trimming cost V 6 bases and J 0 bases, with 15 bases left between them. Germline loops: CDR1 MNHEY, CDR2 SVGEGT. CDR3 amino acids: CASSPVGTRSGNTIYF. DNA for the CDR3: TGTGCCAGCAGCCCGGTGGGTACCCGCTCTGGAAACACCATATATTTT.

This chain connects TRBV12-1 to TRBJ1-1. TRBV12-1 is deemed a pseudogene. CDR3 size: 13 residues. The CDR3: CASSFRINTEAFF. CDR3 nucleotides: TGTGCCAGCAGCTTTCGAATTAACACTGAAGCTTTCTTT.

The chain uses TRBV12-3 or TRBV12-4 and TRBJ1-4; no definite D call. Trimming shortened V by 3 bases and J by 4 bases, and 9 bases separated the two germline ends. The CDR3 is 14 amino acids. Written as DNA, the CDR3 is TGTGCCAGCAGTTTGTCGGGAATTAATGAAAAACTGTTTTTT. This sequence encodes CASSLSGINEKLFF.

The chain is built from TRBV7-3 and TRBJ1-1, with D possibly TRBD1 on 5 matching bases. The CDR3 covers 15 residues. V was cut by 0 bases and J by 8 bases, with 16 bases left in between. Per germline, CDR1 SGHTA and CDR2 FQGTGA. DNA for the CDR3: TGTGCCAGCAGCTTAACCCGTTCACTACAGGACGAAGCTTTCTTT. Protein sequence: CASSLTRSLQDEAFF.

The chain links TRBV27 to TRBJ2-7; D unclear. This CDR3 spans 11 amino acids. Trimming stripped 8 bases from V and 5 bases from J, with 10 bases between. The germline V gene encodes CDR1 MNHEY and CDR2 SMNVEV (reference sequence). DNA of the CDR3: TGTGCCAGCGGACGAGGAAACGAGCAGTACTTC. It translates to CASGRGNEQYF.

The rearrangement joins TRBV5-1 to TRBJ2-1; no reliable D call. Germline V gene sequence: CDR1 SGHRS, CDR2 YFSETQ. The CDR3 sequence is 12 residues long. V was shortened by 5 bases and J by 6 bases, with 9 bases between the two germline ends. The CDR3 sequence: CASSFSSNEQFF. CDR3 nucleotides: TGCGCCAGCAGTTTTTCATCCAATGAGCAGTTCTTC.

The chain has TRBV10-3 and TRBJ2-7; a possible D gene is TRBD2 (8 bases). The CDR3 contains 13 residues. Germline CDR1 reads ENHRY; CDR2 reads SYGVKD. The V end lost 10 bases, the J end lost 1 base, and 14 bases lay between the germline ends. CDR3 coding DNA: TGTGCCACCGGGGGGGACAGTTCCTACGAGCAGTACGTC. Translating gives CATGGDSSYEQYV.

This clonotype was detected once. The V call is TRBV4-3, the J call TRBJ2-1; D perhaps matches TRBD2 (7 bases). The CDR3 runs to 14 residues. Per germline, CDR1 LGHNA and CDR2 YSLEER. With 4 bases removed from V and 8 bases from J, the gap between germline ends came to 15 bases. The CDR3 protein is CASSRKGGADEQFF. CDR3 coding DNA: TGCGCCAGCAGCCGAAAAGGGGGGGCGGATGAGCAGTTCTTC.

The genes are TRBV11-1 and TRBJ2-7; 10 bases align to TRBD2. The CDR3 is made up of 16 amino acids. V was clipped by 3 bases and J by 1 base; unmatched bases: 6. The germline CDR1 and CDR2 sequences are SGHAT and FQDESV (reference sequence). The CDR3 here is CASSLFGLAVSYEQYF. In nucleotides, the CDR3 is TGTGCCAGCAGCTTGTTCGGACTAGCGGTATCCTACGAGCAGTACTTC.

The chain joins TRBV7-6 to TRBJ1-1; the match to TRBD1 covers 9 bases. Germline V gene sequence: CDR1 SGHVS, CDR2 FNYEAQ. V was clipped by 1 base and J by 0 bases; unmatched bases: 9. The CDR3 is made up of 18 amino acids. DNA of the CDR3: TGTGCCAGCAGCTTAGTCCCGGGACAGGGTCCAATGAACACTGAAGCTTTCTTT. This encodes CASSLVPGQGPMNTEAFF.

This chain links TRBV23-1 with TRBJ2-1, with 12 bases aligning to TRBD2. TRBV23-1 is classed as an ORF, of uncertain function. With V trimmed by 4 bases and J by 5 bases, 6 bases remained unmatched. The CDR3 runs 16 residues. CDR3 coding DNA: TGCGCCAGCAGTCTCCGACTAGCGGGAGCGAACAATGAGCAGTTCTTC. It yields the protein CASSLRLAGANNEQFF.

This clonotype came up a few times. Here the CDR3 reads CSSPGTGKETQYF. DNA of the CDR3: TGCAGCTCCCCCGGGACAGGGAAAGAGACCCAGTACTTC. The chain links TRBV20-1 to TRBJ2-5, with TRBD1 matching 9 bases. Germline V CDR1 and CDR2: DFQATT, SNEGSKA (reference sequence). The CDR3 length is 13 residues.

The CDR3 DNA is TGTGCCAGCAGCTCAACTTCCTCTGGAAACACCATATATTTT. Residues: CASSSTSSGNTIYF. This chain links TRBV11-3 with TRBJ1-3; D remains unclear. The V gene lost 4 bases and the J gene lost 0 bases, with 7 bases spanning the gap. This CDR3 comprises 14 residues. In germline, CDR1 is SGHNT, CDR2 YENEEA.

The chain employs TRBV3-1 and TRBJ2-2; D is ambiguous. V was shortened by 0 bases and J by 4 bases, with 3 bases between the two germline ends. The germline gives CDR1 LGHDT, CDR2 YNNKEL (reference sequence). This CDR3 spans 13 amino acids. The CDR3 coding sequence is TGTGCCAGCAGCCAAGACCCCACCGGGGAGCTGTTTTTT. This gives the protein CASSQDPTGELFF.

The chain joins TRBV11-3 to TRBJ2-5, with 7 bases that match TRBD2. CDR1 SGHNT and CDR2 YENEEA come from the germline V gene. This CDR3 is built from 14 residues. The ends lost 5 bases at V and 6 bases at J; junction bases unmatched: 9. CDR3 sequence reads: CASSPQTSRQTQYF. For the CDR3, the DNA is TGTGCCAGCAGCCCCCAGACTAGCCGTCAGACCCAGTACTTC.